A single sample gave rise to the 5 T cell receptor beta chains below, sequenced in a study of shared clonotypes between healthy human individuals. Data came from immunoSEQ multiplex PCR; TCRdb stores just in-frame clones and leaves some out. The data contain 2 million to 2.5 million clones, 95% of them singletons. The sequenced sample was naive CD4+ T cells sorted from blood. Subset specified: CD45RA+ positively selected. The receptors come from a man between 18 and 35 years old in good health.

The CDR3 protein is CASSEAGFLETQYF. The CDR3 DNA is TGCGCCAGCAGCGAGGCGGGGTTCTTGGAGACCCAGTACTTC. This rearrangement joins TRBV5-1 to TRBJ2-5, with a tentative D call TRBD2 (6 bases). Trimming took off 4 bases at V and 5 bases at J, with 15 bases between the two ends. The CDR3 is made up of 14 amino acids. Germline CDR1 reads SGHRS; CDR2 reads YFSETQ.

This chain links TRBV5-1 with TRBJ2-7; 7 bases match TRBD1. After removal of 3 bases from V and 7 bases from J, the junction contained 10 bases not matched to a gene. Germline CDR1 and CDR2: SGHRS and YFSETQ. The CDR3 covers 14 residues. The CDR3 protein is CASSSGQVVGEQYF. DNA of the CDR3: TGCGCCAGCAGCTCCGGACAGGTAGTGGGGGAGCAGTACTTC.

The chain uses TRBV9 and TRBJ1-1; D may be TRBD1 (5 bases). Per germline, CDR1 SGDLS and CDR2 YYNGEE. CDR3 size: 11 residues. V lost 2 bases and J lost 6, with 5 bases in between. CDR3 in amino acids: CASSVGPEAFF. Here the CDR3 DNA reads TGTGCCAGCAGCGTGGGACCTGAAGCTTTCTTT.

The V call is TRBV9, the J call TRBJ2-3, with 14 bases that match TRBD2. The CDR3 extends over 18 amino acids. Germline V gene data show CDR1 as SGDLS and CDR2 as YYNGEE. Trimming removed 4 bases from V and 2 bases from J; junction bases left unmatched: 9. CDR3 amino acids: CASSFSGTSGGHTDTQYF. The CDR3 DNA sequence: TGTGCCAGCAGCTTTTCCGGGACTAGCGGGGGACACACAGATACGCAGTATTTT.

As concerns this clone: Other DNA sequences in the same sample also yield this CDR3. This chain connects TRBV10-3 to TRBJ1-2; no clear D. The CDR3 runs 11 residues. Trimming pared 4 bases from V and 4 bases from J, leaving 4 bases between. Germline V gene data show CDR1 as ENHRY and CDR2 as SYGVKD. As DNA, the CDR3 is TGTGCCATCAGTGCAGTCTATGGCTACACCTTC. Amino acid sequence: CAISAVYGYTF.